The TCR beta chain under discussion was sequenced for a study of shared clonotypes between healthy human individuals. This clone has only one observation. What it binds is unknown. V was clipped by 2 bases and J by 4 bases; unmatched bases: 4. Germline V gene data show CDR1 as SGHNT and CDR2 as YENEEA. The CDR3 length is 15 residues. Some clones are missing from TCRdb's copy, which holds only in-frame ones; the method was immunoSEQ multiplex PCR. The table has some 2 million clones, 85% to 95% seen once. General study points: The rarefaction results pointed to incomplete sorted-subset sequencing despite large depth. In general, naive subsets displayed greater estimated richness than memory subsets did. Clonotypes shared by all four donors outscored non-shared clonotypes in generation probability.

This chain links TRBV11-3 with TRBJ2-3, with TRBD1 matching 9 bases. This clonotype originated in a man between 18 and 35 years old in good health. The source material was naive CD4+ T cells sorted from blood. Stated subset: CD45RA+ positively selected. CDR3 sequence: CASSLRTGESDTQYF. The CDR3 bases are TGTGCCAGCAGCTTAAGGACAGGGGAGTCAGATACGCAGTATTTT.